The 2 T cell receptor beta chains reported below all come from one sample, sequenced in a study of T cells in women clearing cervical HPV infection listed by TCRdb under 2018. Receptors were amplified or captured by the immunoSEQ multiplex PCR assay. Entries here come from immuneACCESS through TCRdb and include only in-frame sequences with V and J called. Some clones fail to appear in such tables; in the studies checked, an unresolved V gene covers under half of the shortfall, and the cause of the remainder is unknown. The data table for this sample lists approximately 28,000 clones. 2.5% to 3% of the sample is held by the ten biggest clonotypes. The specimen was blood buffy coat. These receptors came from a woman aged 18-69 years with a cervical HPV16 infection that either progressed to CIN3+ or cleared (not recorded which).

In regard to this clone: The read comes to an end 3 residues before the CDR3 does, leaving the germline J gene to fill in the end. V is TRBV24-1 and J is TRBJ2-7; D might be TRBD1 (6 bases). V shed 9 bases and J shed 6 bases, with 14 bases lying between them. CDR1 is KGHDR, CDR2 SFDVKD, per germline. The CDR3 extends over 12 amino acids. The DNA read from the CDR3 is TGTGCCACCGGGGGCAAAAAGGGCGAG. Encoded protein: CATGGKKGE. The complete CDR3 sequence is CATGGKKGEQYF.

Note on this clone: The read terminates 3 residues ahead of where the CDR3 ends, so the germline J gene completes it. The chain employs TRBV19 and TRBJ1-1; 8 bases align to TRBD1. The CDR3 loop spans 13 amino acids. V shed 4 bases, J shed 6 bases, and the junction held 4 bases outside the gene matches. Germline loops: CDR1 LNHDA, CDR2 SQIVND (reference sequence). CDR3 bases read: TGTGCCAGTAGTAGGACAGGGAATTCTGAA. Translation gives CASSRTGNSE. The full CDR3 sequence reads CASSRTGNSEAFF. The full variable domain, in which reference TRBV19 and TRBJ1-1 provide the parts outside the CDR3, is DGGITQSPKYLFRKEGQNVTLSCEQNLNHDAMYWYRQDPGQGLRLIYYSQIVNDFQKGDIAEGYSVSREKKESFPLTVTSAQKNPTAFYLCASSRTGNSEAFFGQGTRLTVV.